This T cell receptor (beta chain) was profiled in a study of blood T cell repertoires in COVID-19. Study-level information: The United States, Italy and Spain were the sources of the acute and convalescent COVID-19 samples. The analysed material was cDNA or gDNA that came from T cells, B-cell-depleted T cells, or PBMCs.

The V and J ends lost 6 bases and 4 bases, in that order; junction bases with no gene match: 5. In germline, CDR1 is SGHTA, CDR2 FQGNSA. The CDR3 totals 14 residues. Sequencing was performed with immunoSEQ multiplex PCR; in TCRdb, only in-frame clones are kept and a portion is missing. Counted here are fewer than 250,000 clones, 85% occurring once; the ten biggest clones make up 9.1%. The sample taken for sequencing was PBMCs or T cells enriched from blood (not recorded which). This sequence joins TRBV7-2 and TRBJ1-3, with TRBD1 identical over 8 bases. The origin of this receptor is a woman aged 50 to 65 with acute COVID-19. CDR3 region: CASSPGGAGNTIYF. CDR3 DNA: TGTGCCAGCAGTCCAGGGGGCGCAGGAAACACCATATATTTT.